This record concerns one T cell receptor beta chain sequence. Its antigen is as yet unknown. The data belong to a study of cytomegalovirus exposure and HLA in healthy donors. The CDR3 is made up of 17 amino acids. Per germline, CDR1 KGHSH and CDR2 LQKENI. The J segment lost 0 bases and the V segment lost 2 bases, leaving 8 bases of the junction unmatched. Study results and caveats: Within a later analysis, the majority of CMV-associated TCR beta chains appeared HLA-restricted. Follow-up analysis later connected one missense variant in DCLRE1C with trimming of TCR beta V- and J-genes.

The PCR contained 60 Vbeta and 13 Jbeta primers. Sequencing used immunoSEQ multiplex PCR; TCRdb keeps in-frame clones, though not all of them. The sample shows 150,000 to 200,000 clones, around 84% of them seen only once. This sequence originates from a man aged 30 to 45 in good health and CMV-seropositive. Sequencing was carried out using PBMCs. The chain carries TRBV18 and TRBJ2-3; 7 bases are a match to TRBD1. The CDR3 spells CASSPRTGHSSTDTQYF. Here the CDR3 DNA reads TGTGCCAGCTCACCAAGGACAGGCCATTCTAGCACAGATACGCAGTATTTT.